The clone carrying this T cell receptor beta chain was picked up many times. As yet, its antigen is unknown. TCRdb recomputed calls from the multiplex PCR reads with MiXCR, one row per CDR3 protein. The sample has under 300,000 distinct CDR3 sequences, under 35% seen once. The sample originates from a study of breast tumors, draining lymph nodes, adjacent tissues. The CDR3 runs 17 residues. The trim removed 1 base at V and 0 bases at J, leaving 6 bases unmatched. Germline lookup yields CDR1 DFQATT and CDR2 SNEGSKA (reference sequence). The lymph nodes were axillary draining lymph nodes from breast cancer patients. General observations from the study: Tumor TCR diversity was below lymph nodes but above nontumor tissue. The lymph node origin of tumor T cells was framed as consistent with a hypothesis, not demonstrated.

What was sequenced was axillary lymph node tissue. The sequence was collected from a female donor with breast cancer. Some clones in this sample may be carry-over from other donors' samples. The rearrangement joins TRBV20-1 to TRBJ2-3; 11 nucleotides agree with TRBD2. CDR3 amino acids: CSARVLASGGSTDTQYF. CDR3 DNA sequence: TGCAGTGCTAGAGTCCTGGCTAGCGGGGGGAGCACAGATACGCAGTATTTT.